This T cell receptor (beta chain) was identified during a study of a mutant IDH1 vaccine in newly diagnosed glioma. Across the whole study: Treated patients, averaging roughly 40 years, were around 62% male and about 38% female.

Using immunoSEQ multiplex PCR, the repertoire was profiled, and TCRdb retains in-frame clones only, with some absent. The repertoire holds 30,000 to 35,000 clones, 45% to 70% seen once, with approximately 10% in the top ten. Described time point: week 5, during vaccination. In the vaccine, a single dose held 300 ug of the mutant IDH1 20-mer peptide, along with topical imiquimod. Findings and caveats of the study: Pseudoprogression appeared unlinked to shifts in leading peripheral T cell clonotypes.

In this sample, this clone turned up a few times. Its specificity is not known. V lost 0 bases and J 6 bases, leaving 12 bases between the germline ends. This CDR3 has 16 amino acids. Germline V gene data show CDR1 as LNHNV and CDR2 as YYDKDF (reference sequence). The chain combines TRBV15 with TRBJ1-6; the D is unclear. The sample consisted of PBMCs, taken from a glioma patient whose treatment included an IDH1 peptide vaccine. The sequence was collected from a woman younger than 35 with glioma. The CDR3 here is CATSREAGTINSPLHF. The CDR3 region has the DNA TGTGCCACCAGCAGAGAGGCGGGAACGATTAATTCACCCCTCCACTTT.